This T cell receptor (beta chain) originates from a study of blood T cell repertoires in COVID-19. Sequenced by immunoSEQ multiplex PCR; TCRdb stores in-frame clones only, minus some. Among 160,000 or so clones, about 88% were seen once, and the ten largest hold roughly 20%. This clone was observed a handful of times. The TCR sequence derives from a woman of 80 years or more with acute or convalescent COVID-19. The sample comprised peripheral blood.

CDR3 coding DNA: TGTGCCAGCAGTACCGGCTCAGGGGGGAGAAACATTCAGTACTTC. This encodes CASSTGSGGRNIQYF. The chain recombines TRBV6-5 with TRBJ2-4; D is perhaps TRBD1 (7 bases). Germline V gene data show CDR1 as MNHEY and CDR2 as SVGAGI. V lost 5 bases and J lost 6, with 17 bases in between. The CDR3 covers 15 residues.